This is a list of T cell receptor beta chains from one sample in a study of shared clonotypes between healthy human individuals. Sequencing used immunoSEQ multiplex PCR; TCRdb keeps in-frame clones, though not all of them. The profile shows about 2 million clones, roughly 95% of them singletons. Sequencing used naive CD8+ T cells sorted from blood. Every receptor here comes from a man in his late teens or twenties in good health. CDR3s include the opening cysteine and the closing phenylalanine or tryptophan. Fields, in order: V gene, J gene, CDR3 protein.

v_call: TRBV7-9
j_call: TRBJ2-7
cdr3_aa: CASSPHVSLIYEQYF

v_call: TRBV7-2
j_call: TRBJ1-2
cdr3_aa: CASSFGVLDGYTF

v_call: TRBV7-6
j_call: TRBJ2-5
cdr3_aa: CASSLGLAGGLQETQYF

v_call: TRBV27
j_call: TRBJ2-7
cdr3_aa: CASSLRVGAVYEQYF

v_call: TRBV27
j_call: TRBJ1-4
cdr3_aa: CASSTWGGGITNEKLFF

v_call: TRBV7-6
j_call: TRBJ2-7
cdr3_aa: CASSLLNDEQYF

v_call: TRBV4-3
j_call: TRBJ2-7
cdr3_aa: CASSQGIAKWSYEQYF

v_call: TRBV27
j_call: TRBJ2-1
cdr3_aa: CASSLGQHPHNEQFF

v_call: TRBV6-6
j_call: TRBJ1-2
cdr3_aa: CASRDGTPGGYTF

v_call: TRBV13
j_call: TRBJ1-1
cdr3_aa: CASSWDRELAFF

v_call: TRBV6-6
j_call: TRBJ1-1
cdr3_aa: CASSYSGSGTEAFF

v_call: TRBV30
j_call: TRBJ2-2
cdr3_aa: CAWSSTGELFF

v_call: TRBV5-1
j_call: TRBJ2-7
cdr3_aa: CASSSDQSYEQYF

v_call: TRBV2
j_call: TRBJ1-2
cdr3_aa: CASSSGQGFYGYTF

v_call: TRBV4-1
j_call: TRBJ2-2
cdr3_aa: CASSQVARGYRNTGELFF

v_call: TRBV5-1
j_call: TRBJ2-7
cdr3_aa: CASSLGGPEQYF

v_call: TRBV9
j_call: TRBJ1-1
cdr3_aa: CASSLHGHLDTEAFF

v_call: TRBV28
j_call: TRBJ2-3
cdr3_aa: CASRGSGGVTDTQYF

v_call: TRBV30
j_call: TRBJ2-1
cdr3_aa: CAWSSPARGGLYNEQFF

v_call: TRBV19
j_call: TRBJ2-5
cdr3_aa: CASSDWMGGAQETQYF

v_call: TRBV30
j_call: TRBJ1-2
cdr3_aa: CAWSALSVIGYGYTF

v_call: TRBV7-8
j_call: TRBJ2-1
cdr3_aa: CASSLGGWNNEQFF

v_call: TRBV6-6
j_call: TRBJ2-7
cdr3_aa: CASSLPGGGYEQYF

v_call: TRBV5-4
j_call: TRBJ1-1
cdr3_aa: CASSLGPLLGVEAFF

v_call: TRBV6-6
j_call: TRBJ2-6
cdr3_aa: CASSGGTGRTNVLTF

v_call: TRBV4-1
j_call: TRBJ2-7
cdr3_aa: CASSPGVAGPYEQYF

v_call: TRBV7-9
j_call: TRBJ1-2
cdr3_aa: CASSGPVTGYTF

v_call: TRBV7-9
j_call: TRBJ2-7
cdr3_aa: CASSLSESSYEQYF

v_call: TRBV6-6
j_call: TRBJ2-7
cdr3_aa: CASSYGGPYEQYF

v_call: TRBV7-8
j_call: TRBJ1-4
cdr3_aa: CASSSTGAEGKLFF

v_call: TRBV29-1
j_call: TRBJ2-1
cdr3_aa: CSVDRDGFNEQFF

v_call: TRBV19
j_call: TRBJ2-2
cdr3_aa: CASSPLAGALRTGELFF

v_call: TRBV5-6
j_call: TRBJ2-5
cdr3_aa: CASSPESGETQYF

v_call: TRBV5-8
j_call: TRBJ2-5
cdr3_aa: CARGIAGAGQTQYF

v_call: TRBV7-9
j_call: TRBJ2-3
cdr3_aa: CASSLGSEGNWTDTQYF

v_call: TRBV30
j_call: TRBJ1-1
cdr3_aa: CAWSVGVGTEAFF

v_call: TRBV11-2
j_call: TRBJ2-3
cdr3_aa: CASRWTSGGRSTDTQYF

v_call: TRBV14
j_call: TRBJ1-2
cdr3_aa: CASSRGGYGYTF

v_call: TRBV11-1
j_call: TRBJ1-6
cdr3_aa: CASSQGTATSSYNSPLHF

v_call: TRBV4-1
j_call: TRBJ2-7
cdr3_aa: CASSQVGPDEQYF

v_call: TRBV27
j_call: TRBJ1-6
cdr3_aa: CASSLTGSSSPLHF

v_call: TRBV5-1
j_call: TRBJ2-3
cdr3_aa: CASSLDQDTQYF

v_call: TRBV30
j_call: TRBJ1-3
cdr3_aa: CAWIGAGISSGNTIYF

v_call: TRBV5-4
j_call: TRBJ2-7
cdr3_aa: CASSLGYSGAYEQYF

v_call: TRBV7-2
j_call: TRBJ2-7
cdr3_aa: CASSWRRGTSGSYEQYF

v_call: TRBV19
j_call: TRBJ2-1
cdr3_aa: CASSTDFYNEQFF

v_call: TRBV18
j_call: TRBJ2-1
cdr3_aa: CASSLIYRGDEQFF

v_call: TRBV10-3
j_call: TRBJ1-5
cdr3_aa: CAISRTGGDQPQHF

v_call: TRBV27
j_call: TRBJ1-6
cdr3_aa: CASSLTGARNSPLHF

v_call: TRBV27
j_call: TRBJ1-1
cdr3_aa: CASKGVAEAFF

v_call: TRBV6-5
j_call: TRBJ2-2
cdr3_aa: CASSYGTGPGTGELFF

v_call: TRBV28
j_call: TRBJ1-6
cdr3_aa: CASSPVGFNSPLHF

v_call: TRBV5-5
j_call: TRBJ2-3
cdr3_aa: CASSFGRGGPSDTQYF